The rows below give T cell receptor beta chains drawn from one sample of a study of radiation and T cells in renal cell carcinoma. Clones were read by immunoSEQ multiplex PCR, and TCRdb kept only the in-frame ones, dropping some. The data contain more than 120,000 clones, around 88% of them singletons. The sequences come from blood, collected from a patient whose treatment included radiotherapy and nephrectomy. Source of these receptors: a woman aged 45-65 years with renal cell carcinoma. Each CDR3 is given with its conserved first and last residue. A D gene is named only where the DNA matches it firmly. Expanded clones are given a class, and other clones once, few, many or no size at all.

d_gene: -
v_gene: TRBV4-3
abundance: -
j_gene: TRBJ1-2
CDR3nt: TGCGCCAGCAGCCAAGATTATTCGGACGACTCCTCCTATGGCTACACCTTC
CDR3aa: CASSQDYSDDSSYGYTF

d_gene: -
v_gene: TRBV23-1
abundance: -
j_gene: TRBJ2-7
CDR3nt: TGCGCCAGCAGTCATTCGGGTCCGGGGGCGCACGAGCAGTACTTC
CDR3aa: CASSHSGPGAHEQYF

d_gene: -
v_gene: TRBV19
abundance: -
j_gene: TRBJ1-5
CDR3nt: TGTGCCAGTAGTCCAAACAGGGACAATCAGCCCCAGCATTTT
CDR3aa: CASSPNRDNQPQHF

d_gene: -
v_gene: TRBV28
abundance: few
j_gene: TRBJ1-4
CDR3nt: TGTGCCAGCCTCGGGGGCGCGGGAGCTAATGAAAAACTGTTTTTT
CDR3aa: CASLGGAGANEKLFF

d_gene: -
v_gene: TRBV23-1
abundance: -
j_gene: TRBJ2-5
CDR3nt: TGCGCCAGCAGTCAATCGGGCACCCAGTACTTC
CDR3aa: CASSQSGTQYF

d_gene: -
v_gene: TRBV2
abundance: -
j_gene: TRBJ2-2
CDR3nt: TGTGCCAGCAGGAAGGACACAACATCAAACACCGGGGAGCTGTTTTTT
CDR3aa: CASRKDTTSNTGELFF

d_gene: -
v_gene: TRBV5-6
abundance: -
j_gene: TRBJ1-2
CDR3nt: TGTGCCAGCAGTCTAGGGGTCTCCACCTATGGCTACACCTTC
CDR3aa: CASSLGVSTYGYTF

d_gene: -
v_gene: TRBV11-2
abundance: -
j_gene: TRBJ1-3
CDR3nt: TGTGCCAGCAGCTTAGATCCGGGGGGAAATGGAAACACCATATATTTT
CDR3aa: CASSLDPGGNGNTIYF

d_gene: TRBD1
v_gene: TRBV18
abundance: -
j_gene: TRBJ2-2
CDR3nt: TGTGCCAGCTCACCACAGGGGGCTAGAACCGGGGAGCTGTTTTTT
CDR3aa: CASSPQGARTGELFF

d_gene: -
v_gene: TRBV5-6
abundance: -
j_gene: TRBJ1-1
CDR3nt: TGTGCCAGCAGCTTAAGTAAGCAGGAATATGACACTGAAGCTTTCTTT
CDR3aa: CASSLSKQEYDTEAFF

d_gene: -
v_gene: TRBV7-2
abundance: -
j_gene: TRBJ2-7
CDR3nt: TGTGCCAGCAGACCAGGACAGCCAAGCCCCTACGAGCAGTACTTC
CDR3aa: CASRPGQPSPYEQYF

d_gene: -
v_gene: TRBV21-1
abundance: -
j_gene: TRBJ1-4
CDR3nt: TGTGCCAGCAGAGACAGTGAAAAACTGTTTTTT
CDR3aa: CASRDSEKLFF

d_gene: -
v_gene: TRBV6-1
abundance: -
j_gene: TRBJ1-2
CDR3nt: TGTGCCACCGGGACCTTCGGGTATGGCTACACCTTC
CDR3aa: CATGTFGYGYTF

d_gene: TRBD2
v_gene: TRBV9
abundance: -
j_gene: TRBJ2-3
CDR3nt: TGTGCCAGCAGCCTCCGAGGGGCTAGCGGGGGCACAGATACGCAGTATTTT
CDR3aa: CASSLRGASGGTDTQYF

d_gene: -
v_gene: TRBV6-1
abundance: -
j_gene: TRBJ2-7
CDR3nt: TGTGCCAGCAGTGGGGAGGGGGGGACAGTCTACGAGCAGTACTTC
CDR3aa: CASSGEGGTVYEQYF

d_gene: TRBD1
v_gene: TRBV18
abundance: -
j_gene: TRBJ1-1
CDR3nt: TGTGCCAGCTCACCGCCAAGACAGGGGAACGCTGAAGCTTTCTTT
CDR3aa: CASSPPRQGNAEAFF

d_gene: -
v_gene: TRBV5-8
abundance: once
j_gene: TRBJ1-1
CDR3nt: TGTGCCGCCCCATTCAGGGTGGGAGAAGCTTTCTTT
CDR3aa: CAAPFRVGEAFF

d_gene: -
v_gene: TRBV6-6
abundance: -
j_gene: TRBJ1-1
CDR3nt: TGTGCCAGCAGTTACAGGGACACTGAAGCTTTCTTT
CDR3aa: CASSYRDTEAFF

d_gene: TRBD1
v_gene: TRBV10-1
abundance: -
j_gene: TRBJ2-3
CDR3nt: TGCGCCAGCAGCGGGACAGGGACAGATACGCAGTATTTT
CDR3aa: CASSGTGTDTQYF

d_gene: -
v_gene: TRBV14
abundance: -
j_gene: TRBJ1-4
CDR3nt: TGTGCCAGCAGCCGTCGTGTGAGTGCAACTAATGAAAAACTGTTTTTT
CDR3aa: CASSRRVSATNEKLFF